A single sample is the source of the 26 T cell receptor beta chains below, sequenced in a study of blood T cell repertoires in COVID-19. This table comes from immunoSEQ multiplex PCR, and its TCRdb copy is limited to in-frame clones, with some not included. Among some 60,000 clones listed, more than 60% were seen once. Specimen: peripheral blood. The receptors here all came from a woman aged 45-60 years with active or convalescent COVID-19.

The rearrangement uses TRBV6-5 and TRBJ2-1; 9 nucleotides align to TRBD2. This CDR3 contains 15 residues. Germline CDR1 MNHEY, CDR2 SVGAGI. V dropped 5 bases and J dropped 3; count of bases not matched to a gene: 5. The CDR3 DNA reads TGTGCCAGCAGTCGGCGGGAGGGGGACTACAATGAGCAGTTCTTC. It encodes CASSRREGDYNEQFF.

V and J are TRBV11-2 and TRBJ1-2, with no clear D. Trimming took 1 base from V and 3 from J, leaving 3 bases between them. The CDR3 totals 12 residues. Germline lookup yields CDR1 SGHAT and CDR2 FQNNGV. CDR3 nucleotide sequence: TGTGCCAGCAGCTTAGGCGACTATGGCTACACCTTC. Translation: CASSLGDYGYTF.

The chain joins TRBV19 to TRBJ1-2, with D hard to call. CDR3 length: 15 residues. Between the trimmed V and J ends, which lost 4 bases and 4 bases, there was a span of 16 bases. Germline loops: CDR1 LNHDA, CDR2 SQIVND (reference sequence). The CDR3 is CASSTRPGTPYGYTF. The DNA of the CDR3 is TGTGCCAGTAGTACCCGTCCAGGCACCCCCTATGGCTACACCTTC.

For this clone: Different DNA sequences within this sample yield the same CDR3. This chain joins TRBV28 and TRBJ1-2; D is ambiguous. Trimming stripped 6 bases from V and 0 bases from J, with 8 bases between. The CDR3 spans 13 residues. Per the germline V gene, CDR1 is MDHEN and CDR2 is SYDVKM. CDR3 sequence reads: CASSIGANYGYTF. CDR3 bases: TGTGCCAGCAGCATAGGAGCTAACTATGGCTACACCTTC.

This clone rates as large. This sample includes further DNA sequences coding for the same CDR3. DNA of the CDR3: TGTGCCACCAGTGACCCCGGGACAGGAACCACCGGGGAGCTGTTTTTT. This sequence encodes CATSDPGTGTTGELFF. V gene TRBV24-1 combines with J gene TRBJ2-2, with TRBD1 matching over 8 bases. V was pared by 4 bases and J by 4 bases, with 7 bases of the junction left unmatched. Germline V gene data show CDR1 as KGHDR and CDR2 as SFDVKD. The CDR3 contains 16 residues.

The rearrangement uses TRBV6-5 and TRBJ2-1, with a possible D match to TRBD2 (5 bases). Trimming left V 0 bases short and J 10 bases short, with 13 bases between. The CDR3 loop spans 14 amino acids. Germline CDR1 reads MNHEY; CDR2 reads SVGAGI. The CDR3 here is CASSYSKTSSEQFF. The CDR3 DNA is TGTGCCAGCAGTTACTCGAAAACTAGTAGCGAGCAGTTCTTC.

This clone was counted ten times or more. The genes are TRBV10-1 and TRBJ1-2; D is undetermined. Trimming stripped 0 bases from V and 4 bases from J, with 9 bases between. The CDR3 is 14 amino acids. Germline CDR1 WNHNN, CDR2 SYGVQD (reference sequence). In DNA form, the CDR3 reads TGCGCCAGCAGTGAGTCTGAACAGACCTATGGCTACACCTTC. This codes for CASSESEQTYGYTF.

The chain carries TRBV13 and TRBJ2-1; 12 nucleotides agree with TRBD2. CDR3 size: 18 residues. CDR1 is PRHDT and CDR2 is FYEKMQ in the germline V gene (reference sequence). The trim removed 2 bases at V and 5 bases at J, leaving 10 bases unmatched. CDR3 coding DNA: TGTGCCAGCAGCTTAAGGTCTAGCGGGAGGGCCCCCAACAATGAGCAGTTCTTC. Translating gives CASSLRSSGRAPNNEQFF.

A single count supports this clone. The chain has TRBV15 and TRBJ2-5, with D tentatively TRBD2 (6 bases). Deletions cut 0 bases from V and 2 bases from J, with 10 bases between. The CDR3 runs to 15 residues. CDR1 is LNHNV and CDR2 is YYDKDF in the germline V gene (reference sequence). The CDR3 sequence: CATSRDRDFQETQYF. CDR3 DNA sequence: TGTGCCACCAGCAGAGATCGGGACTTTCAAGAGACCCAGTACTTC.

This chain uses TRBV20-1 with TRBJ2-3; 8 positions agree with TRBD2. V was clipped by 3 bases and J by 1 base; unmatched bases: 6. This CDR3 region has 15 residues. Germline CDR1 and CDR2: DFQATT and SNEGSKA (reference sequence). This CDR3 reads CSASRPTSGTDTQYF. CDR3 bases: TGCAGTGCTAGTAGACCGACTAGCGGCACAGATACGCAGTATTTT.

This chain joins TRBV7-9 and TRBJ2-1, with D tentatively TRBD1 (5 bases). Trimming removed 7 bases at V and 4 bases at J, with 11 bases between. Germline V gene sequence: CDR1 SEHNR, CDR2 FQNEAQ (reference sequence). The CDR3 totals 13 residues. Here the CDR3 reads CASIHDSYNEQFF. CDR3 in DNA: TGTGCCAGCATTCACGACAGTTACAATGAGCAGTTCTTC.

This chain joins TRBV7-8 and TRBJ2-1, with D unresolved. Germline CDR1 is SGHVS and CDR2 is FQNEAQ. The CDR3 has 13 residues. With 2 bases removed from V and 6 bases from J, the gap between germline ends came to 8 bases. CDR3 DNA: TGTGCCAGCAGCTTAATTCCTAGCAATGAGCAGTTCTTC. This gives the protein CASSLIPSNEQFF.

The V gene is TRBV5-1, the J gene TRBJ1-5; 10 bases are a match to TRBD1. This CDR3 is 15 amino acids long. CDR1 and CDR2 from the germline V gene are SGHRS and YFSETQ. V trimming: 4 bases; J trimming: 5 bases; junction bases outside the gene matches: 6. The CDR3 reads CASSMTGGRDQPQHF. Written as DNA, the CDR3 is TGCGCCAGCAGCATGACAGGGGGCCGGGATCAGCCCCAGCATTTT.

The chain has TRBV7-2 and TRBJ2-7; D possibly corresponds to TRBD2 (6 bases). The ends were cut back, 3 bases at V and 0 bases at J, with 9 bases in the middle. From germline, CDR1 is SGHTA and CDR2 FQGNSA. The CDR3 covers 14 residues. The CDR3 sequence: CASSLGGDSYEQYF. CDR3 in DNA: TGTGCCAGCAGCTTGGGCGGGGACTCCTACGAGCAGTACTTC.

This rearrangement joins TRBV30 to TRBJ2-3; weak D call: TRBD2 (5 bases). Per germline, CDR1 GTSNPN and CDR2 SVGIG (reference sequence). This CDR3 is 13 amino acids long. Trimming left V 8 bases short and J 1 base short, with 13 bases between. The CDR3 reads CARGAQGTDTQYF. DNA of the CDR3: TGTGCCCGGGGAGCGCAGGGCACAGATACGCAGTATTTT.

This clone was seen at least ten times. The chain combines TRBV5-6 with TRBJ2-3; TRBD2 agrees at 8 bases. This CDR3 contains 15 residues. Germline CDR1 and CDR2: SGHDT and YYEEEE. V dropped 7 bases and J dropped 6; count of bases not matched to a gene: 13. The CDR3 region is CASGVAGSTMDTQYF. The CDR3 DNA reads TGTGCCAGCGGGGTAGCGGGGAGTACGATGGATACGCAGTATTTT.

In its sample, this clone is large. V gene TRBV4-2 combines with J gene TRBJ2-1; 11 nucleotides line up with TRBD2. The CDR3 is made up of 16 amino acids. With V trimmed by 0 bases and J by 12 bases, 10 bases remained unmatched. Germline lookup yields CDR1 LGHNA and CDR2 YNFKEQ. The CDR3 sequence: CASSQDQIAGGLGQFF. CDR3 coding DNA: TGTGCCAGCAGCCAAGATCAGATAGCGGGAGGGCTAGGGCAGTTCTTC.

The chain links TRBV29-1 to TRBJ2-3; D might be TRBD2 (5 bases). The V gene's germline CDR1 is SQVTM and CDR2 ANQGSEA. V shed 6 bases and J shed 6 bases, with 19 bases lying between them. This CDR3 region has 14 residues. The DNA for the CDR3 is TGCAGCGTCCGAAGGAGCGGCAGCCCGGATACGCAGTATTTT. Translated, it gives CSVRRSGSPDTQYF.

J is TRBJ2-1 and V is TRBV5-1, with 14 bases fitting TRBD2. CDR1 and CDR2 (germline): SGHRS, YFSETQ. This CDR3 is 18 amino acids long. V lost 4 bases, J lost 0 bases, and 6 bases stayed unmatched. CDR3 protein: CASSTGTSGGGSYNEQFF. For the CDR3, the DNA is TGCGCCAGCAGCACCGGGACTAGCGGGGGTGGCTCCTACAATGAGCAGTTCTTC.

J is TRBJ2-3 and V is TRBV27; D unclear. Germline loops: CDR1 MNHEY, CDR2 SMNVEV (reference sequence). With 3 bases removed from V and 8 bases from J, the gap between germline ends came to 12 bases. This CDR3 is 13 amino acids long. The CDR3 nucleotides read TGTGCCAGCAGTTTCCGCGGAAGTGGTACGCAGTATTTT. Its translation is CASSFRGSGTQYF.

This rearrangement joins TRBV19 to TRBJ2-5; 11 bases map to TRBD2. V was clipped by 6 bases and J by 6 bases; unmatched bases: 12. Germline V gives CDR1 LNHDA, CDR2 SQIVND (reference sequence). The CDR3 has 16 amino acids. CDR3 nucleotide sequence: TGTGCCAGTAGCCCCCTGACTAGCGGGACGTCGAAGACCCAGTACTTC. Translation gives CASSPLTSGTSKTQYF.

This clone was picked up one time. The CDR3 nucleotides read TGCAGCGTACTAGCGGGAGTTTCCTACAATGAGCAGTTCTTC. It yields the protein CSVLAGVSYNEQFF. This sequence joins TRBV29-1 and TRBJ2-1; 11 bases are shared with TRBD2. The CDR3 covers 14 residues. The V gene end was trimmed by 6 bases and the J gene end by 1 base; junction bases not matched to a gene: 2. Germline CDR1 SQVTM, CDR2 ANQGSEA.

This chain uses TRBV7-8 with TRBJ1-2; D might be TRBD1 (5 bases). V was trimmed by 1 base and J by 4 bases, leaving 7 bases between them. Germline assignment: CDR1 SGHVS and CDR2 FQNEAQ. The CDR3 totals 13 residues. This CDR3 is CASSLGQSYGYTF. The CDR3 nucleotides read TGTGCCAGCAGCTTAGGACAGAGCTATGGCTACACCTTC.

This sequence joins TRBV6-2 or TRBV6-3 and TRBJ1-1; tentatively, D is TRBD1 (6 bases). This CDR3 has 14 amino acids. V lost 2 bases and J 3 bases, leaving 10 bases between the germline ends. The germline gives CDR1 MNHEY, CDR2 SVGEGT. The CDR3 sequence: CASSYGGAYTEAFF. CDR3 coding DNA: TGTGCCAGCAGTTACGGGGGGGCTTACACTGAAGCTTTCTTT.

The chain recombines TRBV2 with TRBJ2-5; D may be TRBD2 (7 bases). The V and J ends lost 5 bases and 2 bases respectively, with 15 bases between them. There are 15 residues in the CDR3. Germline V gene data show CDR1 as SNHLY and CDR2 as FYNNEI. CDR3 coding DNA: TGTGCCAGCAGTTTCGGGGGGCTGAGGCAAGAGACCCAGTACTTC. As protein: CASSFGGLRQETQYF.

The V call is TRBV28, the J call TRBJ2-1; 8 nucleotides line up with TRBD2. The CDR3 runs 17 residues. Germline V gene data show CDR1 as MDHEN and CDR2 as SYDVKM. After removal of 4 bases from V and 4 bases from J, the junction contained 12 bases not matched to a gene. For the CDR3, the DNA is TGTGCCAGCAGTTCTACCTCCGGGAGGGCCTCGTACAATGAGCAGTTCTTC. Translation gives CASSSTSGRASYNEQFF.